Following are 18 T cell receptor beta chains from one sample sequenced in a study of cytomegalovirus exposure and HLA in healthy donors. Primers included in the PCR were 60 Vbeta and 13 Jbeta primers. The repertoire was sequenced with immunoSEQ multiplex PCR; TCRdb's copy has only in-frame clones and lacks some. There are roughly 200,000 clones in the sample; roughly three quarters occur only once, and about 2.9% lies in the top ten. Sequenced material: PBMCs. Every receptor here comes from a male donor in good health and CMV-seronegative.

The chain couples TRBV28 to TRBJ2-2; D ambiguous. V was cut by 6 bases and J by 2 bases, with 7 bases left in between. The length of the CDR3 is 13 residues. The germline CDR1 and CDR2 sequences are MDHEN and SYDVKM. DNA for the CDR3: TGTGCCAGCAGACTACCCAACACCGGGGAGCTGTTTTTT. Its translation: CASRLPNTGELFF.

The chain has TRBV7-2 and TRBJ2-3; the D gene is possibly TRBD1 (5 bases). CDR1 is SGHTA and CDR2 is FQGNSA in the germline V gene. This CDR3 has 13 residues. Trimming took off 1 base at V and 5 bases at J, with 7 bases between the two ends. In DNA form, the CDR3 reads TGTGCCAGCAGCTTAGGAAGGGGAGATACGCAGTATTTT. It codes for CASSLGRGDTQYF.

V is TRBV25-1 and J is TRBJ2-7; 11 nucleotides agree with TRBD2. Trimming at V came to 2 bases and at J to 2 bases, leaving 5 bases not matched to a gene. The CDR3 loop spans 16 amino acids. The germline CDR1 and CDR2 sequences are MGHDK and SYGVNS. DNA of the CDR3: TGTGCCAGCAGTGAAGGGGGGACTAGCGGCACCTACGAGCAGTACTTC. This sequence encodes CASSEGGTSGTYEQYF.

This clone was picked up one time. The V gene is TRBV25-1, the J gene TRBJ1-2; 9 bases agree with TRBD1. CDR3 length: 14 residues. After removal of 4 bases from V and 6 bases from J, the junction contained 6 bases not matched to a gene. Germline values: CDR1 MGHDK, CDR2 SYGVNS. This CDR3 is CASSARDRAHGYTF. The DNA for the CDR3 is TGTGCCAGCAGTGCCCGGGACAGGGCACATGGCTACACCTTC.

The chain links TRBV11-2 to TRBJ2-6; no firm D call. Trimming left V 3 bases short and J 0 bases short, with 15 bases between. The CDR3 is 18 residues long. Germline V CDR1 and CDR2: SGHAT, FQNNGV. CDR3 DNA sequence: TGTGCCAGCAGCTTCATATCAGCGCGTATCTCTGGGGCCAACGTCCTGACTTTC. This translates into CASSFISARISGANVLTF.

In DNA, the CDR3 is TGTGCCAGCAGAAGCCGGACAGGGAGGGGATCACCCCTCCACTTT. Translation: CASRSRTGRGSPLHF. The chain employs TRBV11-2 and TRBJ1-6, with 8 bases identical to TRBD1. The CDR3 totals 15 residues. Trimming removed 6 bases from V and 10 bases from J; junction bases left unmatched: 11. Germline CDR1 is SGHAT and CDR2 is FQNNGV.

The chain joins TRBV7-2 to TRBJ1-2; the D is unclear. V lost 5 bases and J 3 bases, leaving 10 bases between the germline ends. Germline CDR1 reads SGHTA; CDR2 reads FQGNSA. This CDR3 region has 13 residues. The CDR3 sequence is CASSRISYYGYTF. The CDR3 DNA follows: TGTGCCAGCAGCCGAATAAGCTACTATGGCTACACCTTC. The variable domain in full, with the rest retrieved from reference TRBV7-2 and TRBJ1-2, is GAGVSQSPSNKVTEKGKDVELRCDPISGHTALYWYRQSLGQGLEFLIYFQGNSAPDKSGLPSDRFSAERTGGSVSTLTIQRTQQEDSAVYLCASSRISYYGYTFGSGTRLTVV.

V gene TRBV4-2 combines with J gene TRBJ2-1, with D possibly being TRBD2 (6 bases). Trimming left V 1 base short and J 3 bases short, with 10 bases between. This CDR3 region has 15 residues. CDR1 and CDR2 (germline): LGHNA, YNFKEQ. The CDR3 DNA follows: TGTGCCAGCAGCCAAGTTAGTAGCGGCTACAATGAGCAGTTCTTC. Amino acids: CASSQVSSGYNEQFF.

The chain carries TRBV18 and TRBJ2-7; D is undetermined. The ends were cut back, 6 bases at V and 1 base at J, with 22 bases in the middle. This CDR3 spans 17 amino acids. Germline-derived CDR1 and CDR2 are KGHSH and LQKENI. The CDR3 nucleotides are TGTGCCAGCTCCCTCGGATTCTTGGGCAGCCGATCCTACGAGCAGTACTTC. This codes for CASSLGFLGSRSYEQYF.

The genes are TRBV15 and TRBJ2-3, with 7 bases lining up with TRBD1. Per germline, CDR1 LNHNV and CDR2 YYDKDF (reference sequence). The CDR3 extends over 17 amino acids. After removal of 3 bases from V and 1 base from J, the junction contained 10 bases not matched to a gene. The CDR3 DNA is TGTGCCACCAGCAGGGGCAGGGGGTCCGCGGGCACAGATACGCAGTATTTT. It yields the protein CATSRGRGSAGTDTQYF.

This chain connects TRBV6-6 to TRBJ2-1; no clear D gene. V was trimmed by 0 bases and J by 1 base, leaving 10 bases between them. This CDR3 region has 16 residues. Germline assignment: CDR1 MNHNY and CDR2 SVGAGI (reference sequence). The CDR3 coding sequence is TGTGCCAGCAGTTACTCGGCAGATTCGTCCTACAATGAGCAGTTCTTC. This encodes CASSYSADSSYNEQFF.

CDR3 amino acids: CASSLSMGGTQYF. CDR3 sequence (DNA): TGTGCCAGCAGTTTATCGATGGGGGGGACCCAGTACTTC. The chain uses TRBV27 and TRBJ2-5, with D possibly TRBD2 on 6 matching bases. The ends were cut back, 0 bases at V and 7 bases at J, with 9 bases in the middle. This CDR3 has 13 amino acids. Germline CDR1 MNHEY, CDR2 SMNVEV (reference sequence).

The rearrangement uses TRBV2 and TRBJ2-5; a weak D match, TRBD2 (6 bases). The CDR3 runs to 16 residues. Germline V CDR1 and CDR2: SNHLY, FYNNEI. The V gene lost 2 bases and the J gene lost 4 bases, with 17 bases spanning the gap. CDR3 coding DNA: TGTGCCAGCAGTGAAATTGGAGGGATTAGCGGAGAGACCCAGTACTTC. Its protein product is CASSEIGGISGETQYF. The full variable domain, with the rest looked up from reference TRBV2 and TRBJ2-5, is EPEVTQTPSHQVTQMGQEVILRCVPISNHLYFYWYRQILGQKVEFLVSFYNNEISEKSEIFDDQFSVERPDGSNFTLKIRSTKLEDSAMYFCASSEIGGISGETQYFGPGTRLLVL.

The chain recombines TRBV30 with TRBJ1-6; D not certain. CDR1 and CDR2 from the germline V gene are GTSNPN and SVGIG (reference sequence). This CDR3 is 13 amino acids long. V lost 0 bases to trimming and J lost 6 bases, with 6 bases between them. The CDR3 loop is CAWSVRSNSPLHF. CDR3 nucleotide sequence: TGTGCCTGGAGTGTACGCAGTAATTCACCCCTCCACTTT.

The J gene is TRBJ1-4, the V gene TRBV7-6, with 8 bases identical to TRBD1. The junction had 7 bases not matched to a gene; V was cut back by 5 bases and J by 8 bases. This CDR3 comprises 14 residues. Germline V CDR1 and CDR2: SGHVS, FNYEAQ. CDR3: CASSQGQGNEKLFF. The CDR3 coding sequence is TGTGCCAGCAGCCAAGGACAGGGAAACGAAAAACTGTTTTTT. Drawing the rest from reference TRBV7-6 and TRBJ1-4, the complete variable domain is GAGVSQSPRYKVTKRGQDVALRCDPISGHVSLYWYRQALGQGPEFLTYFNYEAQQDKSGLPNDRFSAERPEGSISTLTIQRTEQRDSAMYRCASSQGQGNEKLFFGSGTQLSVL.

Concerning this clone: The sample contains more than one DNA sequence encoding this CDR3. V is TRBV4-2 and J is TRBJ1-5; D is ambiguous. V shed 0 bases and J shed 0 bases, with 6 bases lying between them. Germline CDR1 reads LGHNA; CDR2 reads YNFKEQ. The CDR3 loop spans 15 amino acids. The CDR3 loop is CASSQDVYSNQPQHF. The DNA for the CDR3 is TGTGCCAGCAGCCAAGATGTCTATAGCAATCAGCCCCAGCATTTT.

V usage is TRBV25-1 and J usage is TRBJ1-4; D perhaps matches TRBD1 (5 bases). Germline V CDR1 and CDR2: MGHDK, SYGVNS. V was trimmed by 2 bases and J by 0 bases, leaving 13 bases between them. The CDR3 length is 17 residues. This CDR3 is CASSEPKGTATNEKLFF. The CDR3 region has the DNA TGTGCCAGCAGTGAACCGAAGGGGACTGCAACTAATGAAAAACTGTTTTTT.

The chain employs TRBV7-9 and TRBJ1-2; the match to TRBD1 covers 8 bases. Germline CDR1 reads SEHNR; CDR2 reads FQNEAQ (reference sequence). This CDR3 region has 14 residues. Trimming at V came to 3 bases and at J to 4 bases, leaving 4 bases not matched to a gene. Here the CDR3 reads CASSLRDRFYGYTF. As DNA, the CDR3 is TGTGCCAGCAGCTTGAGGGACAGGTTCTATGGCTACACCTTC.